A selection of T cell receptor beta chains follows, all from one sample in a study of early T cells in non-severe SARS-CoV-2 infection. Using its own MiXCR run on the 5' RACE reads, TCRdb lists one record per CDR3 protein. This sample has tens of thousands of distinct CDR3 sequences, with around 5% found just once. The material sequenced was whole blood. The receptors were gathered from an adult who was a healthcare worker with PCR-confirmed SARS-CoV-2 infection or an uninfected control (not recorded which). Both conserved end residues are part of each CDR3. D genes are given only for firm matches. Size tells how often a clone was seen (once, few, many) or the class of an expanded clone, and some rows leave it out.

>-|TRBD2|TRBJ2-3|TRBV10-3
CAISGLAGGPIDTQYF
TGTGCCATCAGCGGACTAGCGGGAGGACCTATAGATACGCAGTATTTT
>few|-|TRBJ2-3|TRBV18
CASSPLQAPEGTDTQYF
TGTGCCAGCTCACCCCTCCAGGCCCCCGAAGGCACAGATACGCAGTATTTT
>-|TRBD2|TRBJ2-3|TRBV6-1
CASRKLANGMADTQYF
TGTGCCAGCAGAAAACTAGCGAACGGGATGGCAGATACGCAGTATTTT
>many|TRBD2|TRBJ2-3|TRBV2
CASSPGTRSDTQYF
TGTGCCAGCAGCCCCGGGACTAGATCCGATACGCAGTATTTT
>-|TRBD2|TRBJ2-1|TRBV4-3
CASSQGSGRSTNEQFF
TGCGCCAGCAGCCAAGGTAGCGGGAGATCTACCAATGAGCAGTTCTTC
>-|-|TRBJ1-6|TRBV5-4
CASSLDQGAPLHF
TGTGCCAGCAGCTTGGATCAGGGCGCACCCCTCCACTTT
>few|-|TRBJ1-5|TRBV12-3/TRBV12-4
CASSLSGGVGQPQHF
TGTGCCAGCAGTCTCAGCGGGGGCGTCGGTCAGCCCCAGCATTTT
>-|TRBD1|TRBJ2-4|TRBV28
CASIGTGAIQYF
TGTGCCAGCATCGGGACAGGAGCCATTCAGTACTTC
>-|-|TRBJ2-7|TRBV7-2
CASSLFGEQYF
TGTGCCAGCAGCTTATTCGGGGAGCAGTACTTC
>few|TRBD2|TRBJ2-1|TRBV18
CASHRLAGNEQFF
TGTGCCAGCCACCGACTAGCGGGGAATGAGCAGTTCTTC
>many|-|TRBJ1-1|TRBV7-9
CASRGTSTEAFF
TGTGCCAGCAGGGGGACATCGACTGAAGCTTTCTTT
>few|TRBD2|TRBJ2-5|TRBV20-1
CSAILAGTQETQYF
TGCAGTGCTATCTTAGCGGGGACCCAAGAGACCCAGTACTTC
>few|-|TRBJ2-7|TRBV29-1
CSVETGIEQYF
TGCAGCGTTGAGACAGGAATCGAGCAGTACTTC
>few|-|TRBJ2-7|TRBV7-9
CASSSYRASAYEQYF
TGTGCCAGCAGCTCTTACAGGGCATCGGCCTACGAGCAGTACTTC
>many|-|TRBJ2-7|TRBV4-2
CASSLSSDGSYEQYF
TGTGCCAGCAGCTTAAGCTCCGACGGCTCCTACGAGCAGTACTTC
>few|TRBD2|TRBJ2-7|TRBV27
CASSSSGTSGRGHSYEQYF
TGTGCCAGCAGTTCTTCCGGGACTAGCGGGAGGGGGCACTCCTACGAGCAGTACTTC
>medium-sized|-|TRBJ2-3|TRBV6-2/TRBV6-3
CASSLARGGDTQYF
TGTGCCAGCAGTTTAGCAAGAGGTGGAGATACGCAGTATTTT
>few|-|TRBJ2-3|TRBV5-1
CASSPNTDTQYF
TGCGCCAGCAGCCCCAACACAGATACGCAGTATTTT
>-|TRBD2|TRBJ2-7|TRBV12-3/TRBV12-4
CASSLAGVLYEQYF
TGTGCCAGCAGTCTAGCGGGGGTCCTCTACGAGCAGTACTTC
>few|-|TRBJ1-1|TRBV5-1
CASSLSPRPNTEAFF
TGCGCCAGCAGCTTATCCCCCAGACCAAACACTGAAGCTTTCTTT
>-|TRBD2|TRBJ2-2|TRBV7-2
CASSPGAGLAGNGELFF
TGTGCCAGCAGCCCTGGGGCGGGGCTAGCGGGGAACGGGGAGCTGTTTTTT
>-|-|TRBJ2-3|TRBV7-2
CASSLVPPRGGTDTQYF
TGTGCCAGCAGCTTAGTTCCCCCCAGGGGTGGCACAGATACGCAGTATTTT
>many|TRBD1|TRBJ2-5|TRBV12-3/TRBV12-4
CASSPARDRGSETQYF
TGTGCCAGCAGTCCCGCCCGGGACAGGGGCTCAGAGACCCAGTACTTC
>many|-|TRBJ2-7|TRBV6-6
CASSSTGTRGLSSYEQYF
TGTGCCAGCAGTTCAACCGGGACAAGGGGCCTCAGCTCCTACGAGCAGTACTTC
>many|-|TRBJ2-7|TRBV20-1
CSARDHIVSGVREQYF
TGCAGTGCTAGAGATCACATTGTATCGGGAGTTAGAGAGCAGTACTTC
>-|-|TRBJ2-5|TRBV7-2
CASSWRYQETQYF
TGTGCCAGCAGTTGGAGGTACCAAGAGACCCAGTACTTC
>few|-|TRBJ1-2|TRBV18
CASSRADYGYTF
TGTGCCAGCTCACGGGCAGACTATGGCTACACCTTC
>many|TRBD1|TRBJ1-6|TRBV5-6
CASSLRTGGGWNSPLHF
TGTGCCAGCAGCCTCAGGACAGGGGGCGGATGGAATTCACCCCTCCACTTT
>many|-|TRBJ2-1|TRBV28
CAVREGVSNEQFF
TGTGCTGTCAGGGAGGGGGTTAGCAATGAGCAGTTCTTC
>few|-|TRBJ2-7|TRBV21-1
CASSPRVNLYEQYF
TGTGCCAGCAGCCCCAGGGTAAACCTCTACGAGCAGTACTTC
>many|-|TRBJ2-7|TRBV11-2
CASSFGDEQYF
TGTGCCAGCAGCTTCGGAGACGAGCAGTACTTC
>many|-|TRBJ2-1|TRBV5-1
CASSLSRDNEQFF
TGCGCCAGCAGCTTGAGCCGCGACAATGAGCAGTTCTTC
>few|-|TRBJ2-5|TRBV9
CASSVTGNQETQYF
TGTGCCAGCAGCGTAACCGGGAATCAAGAGACCCAGTACTTC
>many|-|TRBJ2-7|TRBV4-1
CASSQAPDASYEQYF
TGCGCCAGCAGCCAAGCCCCGGACGCTTCCTACGAGCAGTACTTC
>many|-|TRBJ1-1|TRBV7-9
CASSFFDTENTEAFF
TGTGCCAGCAGCTTTTTCGACACAGAGAACACTGAAGCTTTCTTT
>many|-|TRBJ1-6|TRBV7-9
CASSLGGPFNSPLHF
TGTGCCAGCAGCTTAGGTGGCCCGTTTAATTCACCCCTCCACTTT
>few|TRBD2|TRBJ2-1|TRBV3-1
CASSHTTSGRGYNEQFF
TGTGCCAGCAGCCATACGACTAGCGGGAGAGGCTACAATGAGCAGTTCTTC
>many|-|TRBJ1-3|TRBV6-5
CASSQKTYSGNTIYF
TGTGCCAGCAGTCAAAAGACGTACTCTGGAAACACCATATATTTT
>-|-|TRBJ2-1|TRBV5-5
CASSLNPGPNNEQFF
TGTGCCAGCAGCTTGAACCCCGGCCCCAACAATGAGCAGTTCTTC
>many|-|TRBJ1-4|TRBV6-6
CASIEGGQTATNEKLFF
TGTGCCAGCATCGAGGGGGGACAAACAGCAACTAATGAAAAACTGTTTTTT
>-|TRBD2|TRBJ2-5|TRBV28
CASSQSTSGSPPQYF
TGTGCCAGCAGTCAAAGTACTAGCGGGAGCCCACCCCAGTACTTC